This passage covers 10 T cell receptor beta chains from one sample sequenced in a study of human T cells and chemical hapten exposure. Each CDR3 protein is one row after TCRdb ran MiXCR on the RACE reads. The sample has just under 65,000 distinct CDR3 sequences; roughly 9.6% are singletons. Time point described: patch test 3, about 24 weeks after DPC sensitization. Indicated treatment: therapeutic diphenylcyclopropenone sensitization with weekly scalp DPC. The input for sequencing was whole blood, taken in connection with sensitization to the hapten diphenylcyclopropenone (DPC). The origin of the receptors is a woman aged 30 to 39 with alopecia areata. Some clones in this sample may be carry-over from other donors' samples.

This clonotype was seen a few times. The chain joins TRBV7-2 to TRBJ1-5, with 7 bases lining up with TRBD1. V was pared by 3 bases and J by 0 bases, with 5 bases of the junction left unmatched. This CDR3 comprises 16 residues. Germline CDR1 and CDR2: SGHTA and FQGNSA. DNA for the CDR3: TGTGCCAGCAGCTTTGAGGGGGCCTATAGCAATCAGCCCCAGCATTTT. Its translation is CASSFEGAYSNQPQHF. Looking up the rest from reference TRBV7-2 and TRBJ1-5 gives the full variable domain: GAGVSQSPSNKVTEKGKDVELRCDPISGHTALYWYRQSLGQGLEFLIYFQGNSAPDKSGLPSDRFSAERTGGSVSTLTIQRTQQEDSAVYLCASSFEGAYSNQPQHFGDGTRLSIL.

The chain recombines TRBV5-4 with TRBJ2-2; tentative D call: TRBD1 (6 bases). The germline CDR1 and CDR2 sequences are SGHNT and YYREEE (reference sequence). V gave up 6 bases and J gave up 3 bases, with 9 bases separating them. This CDR3 has 13 amino acids. CDR3 nucleotide sequence: TGTGCCAGCACCGGACAGTACACCGGGGAGCTGTTTTTT. Protein: CASTGQYTGELFF.

In this sample, this clonotype turned up a few times. The genes are TRBV29-1 and TRBJ2-3; no firm D call. The CDR3 totals 13 residues. The ends were cut back, 4 bases at V and 4 bases at J, with 12 bases in the middle. CDR1 SQVTM and CDR2 ANQGSEA come from the germline V gene. The CDR3 spells CSVGVSGADTQYF. The CDR3, as DNA: TGCAGCGTTGGAGTCTCTGGGGCAGATACGCAGTATTTT.

A few counts support this clonotype. The rearrangement uses TRBV2 and TRBJ1-2, with D possibly matching TRBD1 (6 bases). V lost 3 bases and J lost 6, with 17 bases in between. This CDR3 is 15 amino acids long. The germline V gene encodes CDR1 SNHLY and CDR2 FYNNEI. The CDR3 protein is CASSEPRRGANGYTF. CDR3 DNA sequence: TGTGCCAGCAGTGAGCCTAGGCGGGGGGCAAATGGCTACACCTTC.

The chain combines TRBV5-4 with TRBJ2-3; 8 nucleotides line up with TRBD2. The CDR3 consists of 15 residues. Germline V CDR1 and CDR2: SGHNT, YYREEE (reference sequence). Trimming took 7 bases from V and 3 from J; bases not matched to a gene: 10. DNA of the CDR3: TGTGCCAGCGGTCAAGCGGGAGCTGGGACAGATACGCAGTATTTT. Encoded protein: CASGQAGAGTDTQYF.

The chain is built from TRBV20-1 and TRBJ2-7, with a possible D match to TRBD1 (6 bases). Germline CDR1 is DFQATT and CDR2 is SNEGSKA (reference sequence). V lost 6 bases and J lost 4, with 13 bases in between. CDR3 size: 12 residues. The CDR3: CSAPVRGYEQYF. CDR3 nucleotides: TGCAGTGCCCCGGTCAGGGGTTACGAGCAGTACTTC.

This clonotype has a count of ten or more. The chain is built from TRBV5-4 and TRBJ1-1; D remains unclear. The germline V and J ends were trimmed by 0 bases and 7 bases, with 7 bases remaining between them. This CDR3 has 12 amino acids. CDR1 is SGHNT and CDR2 is YYREEE in the germline V gene (reference sequence). DNA for the CDR3: TGTGCCAGCAGCTTGGGTCTGGGTGAAGCTTTCTTT. Protein product: CASSLGLGEAFF.

This chain joins TRBV28 and TRBJ2-1; possibly TRBD1 or TRBD2 for D (5 bases each). Trimming left V 5 bases short and J 8 bases short, with 7 bases between. Germline V lookup: CDR1 MDHEN, CDR2 SYDVKM. The CDR3 totals 11 residues. CDR3 sequence: CASSTGHEQFF. CDR3 bases: TGTGCCAGCAGTACGGGACATGAGCAGTTCTTC.

V usage is TRBV3-1 and J usage is TRBJ1-1; 7 nucleotides line up with TRBD1. CDR1 and CDR2 (germline): LGHDT, YNNKEL (reference sequence). Trimming removed 2 bases from V and 6 bases from J; junction bases left unmatched: 6. The CDR3 is 14 amino acids. The DNA of the CDR3 is TGTGCCAGCAGCCAACGGAGGGGGCGGGCTGAAGCTTTCTTT. This sequence encodes CASSQRRGRAEAFF.

This clonotype was counted at least ten times. Its ends do not fully match the called genes, so a read error is possible. The CDR3 here is CASSLGNQPQHF. For the CDR3, the DNA is TGTGCCAGCAGCTTAGGGAATCAGCCCCAGCATTTT. The chain combines TRBV12-3 or TRBV12-4 with TRBJ1-5; D not certain. CDR3 length: 12 residues.